The text below deals with one T cell receptor (beta chain). What it recognizes is unknown. V dropped 4 bases and J dropped 3 bases, with 13 bases sitting between them. In germline, CDR1 is SGHDT, CDR2 YYEEEE. This CDR3 has 14 amino acids. This specimen belongs to a study of tumor-infiltrating lymphocytes in localized non-small cell lung cancer. Turning to the study itself: Patients included smokers and never-smokers with various histologies, some sampled after neoadjuvant chemotherapy. Resected tumor was paired with non-adjacent uninvolved lung from the same patient.

Study-wide results and limits: TCRbeta sequencing showed higher T cell infiltration in tumors than uninvolved lung.

Assay: immunoSEQ multiplex PCR; the TCRdb copy retains only in-frame clones and omits some. The sample holds some 15,000 clones; 75% to 90% are singletons and the top ten take about 3.5%. The sequencing sample was made of uninvolved lung tissue not adjacent to the tumor. The TCR sequence derives from a human donor with non-small cell lung cancer. This chain links TRBV5-6 with TRBJ1-1, with a weak D call TRBD1 (6 bases). The CDR3 region is CASSPQGAHTEAFF. The CDR3 DNA reads as TGTGCCAGCAGCCCACAGGGCGCCCACACTGAAGCTTTCTTT.